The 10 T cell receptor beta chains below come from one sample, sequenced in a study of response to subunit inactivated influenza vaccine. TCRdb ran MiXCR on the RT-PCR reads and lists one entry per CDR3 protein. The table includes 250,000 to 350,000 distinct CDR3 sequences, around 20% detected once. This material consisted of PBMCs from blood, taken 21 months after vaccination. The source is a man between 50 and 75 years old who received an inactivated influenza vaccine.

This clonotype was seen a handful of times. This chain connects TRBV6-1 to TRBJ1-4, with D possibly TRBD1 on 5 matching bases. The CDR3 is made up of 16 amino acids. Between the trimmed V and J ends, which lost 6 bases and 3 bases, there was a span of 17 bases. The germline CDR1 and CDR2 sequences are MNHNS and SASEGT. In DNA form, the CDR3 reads TGTGCCAGCAGCGGAATTCGAGGGGATCCTAATGAAAAACTGTTTTTT. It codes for CASSGIRGDPNEKLFF.

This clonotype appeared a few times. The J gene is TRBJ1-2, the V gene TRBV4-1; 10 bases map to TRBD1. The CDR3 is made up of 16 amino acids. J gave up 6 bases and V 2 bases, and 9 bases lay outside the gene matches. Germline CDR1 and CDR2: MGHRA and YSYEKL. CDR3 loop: CASSQQPGQGMDGYTF. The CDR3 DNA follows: TGCGCCAGCAGCCAACAGCCGGGACAGGGGATGGATGGCTACACCTTC.

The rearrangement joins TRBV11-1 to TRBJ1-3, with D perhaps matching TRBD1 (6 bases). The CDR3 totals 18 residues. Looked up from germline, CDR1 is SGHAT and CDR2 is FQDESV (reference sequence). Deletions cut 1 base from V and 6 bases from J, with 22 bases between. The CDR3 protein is CASSLVRLRGQAPNTIYF. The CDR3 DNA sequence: TGTGCCAGCAGCTTAGTTCGGCTCCGGGGGCAGGCGCCAAACACCATATATTTT.

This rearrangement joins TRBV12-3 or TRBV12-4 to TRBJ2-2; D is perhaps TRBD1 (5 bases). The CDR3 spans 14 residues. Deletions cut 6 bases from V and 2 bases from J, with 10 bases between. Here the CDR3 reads CASSLGHNTGELFF. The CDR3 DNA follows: TGTGCCAGCAGCCTTGGACACAACACCGGGGAGCTGTTTTTT.

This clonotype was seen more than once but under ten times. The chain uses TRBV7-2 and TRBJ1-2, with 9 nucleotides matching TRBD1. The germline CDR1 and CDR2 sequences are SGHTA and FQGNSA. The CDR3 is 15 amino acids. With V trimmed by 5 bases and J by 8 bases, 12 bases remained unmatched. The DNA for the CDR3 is TGTGCCAGCAGCCCTTCGGGACAGGGAAGGATCGGCTACACCTTC. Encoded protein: CASSPSGQGRIGYTF.

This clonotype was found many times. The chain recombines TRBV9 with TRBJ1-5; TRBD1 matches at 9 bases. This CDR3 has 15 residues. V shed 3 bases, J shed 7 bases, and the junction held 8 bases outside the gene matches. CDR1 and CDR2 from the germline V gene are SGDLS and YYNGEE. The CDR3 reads CASSAGTGYNQPQHF. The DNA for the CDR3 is TGTGCCAGCAGCGCCGGGACAGGGTATAACCAGCCCCAGCATTTT.

In DNA form, the CDR3 reads TGTGCCAGTACCAGTACAGGACAGCTTCGTATTCCCCTCCACTTT. This sequence encodes CASTSTGQLRIPLHF. V usage is TRBV19 and J usage is TRBJ1-6; perhaps TRBD1 as D (6 bases). Trimming took off 7 bases at V and 13 bases at J, with 23 bases between the two ends. Germline CDR1 LNHDA, CDR2 SQIVND (reference sequence). This CDR3 spans 15 amino acids.

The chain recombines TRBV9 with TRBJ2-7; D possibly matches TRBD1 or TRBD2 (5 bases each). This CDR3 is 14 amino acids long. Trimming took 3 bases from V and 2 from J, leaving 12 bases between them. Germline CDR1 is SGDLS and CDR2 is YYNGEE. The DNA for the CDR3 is TGTGCCAGCAGCGACCGGGACGGAGCCTACGAGCAGTACTTC. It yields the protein CASSDRDGAYEQYF.

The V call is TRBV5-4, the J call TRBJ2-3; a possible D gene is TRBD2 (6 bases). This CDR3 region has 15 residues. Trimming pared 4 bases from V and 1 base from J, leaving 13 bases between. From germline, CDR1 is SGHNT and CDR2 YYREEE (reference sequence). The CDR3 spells CASSREASGTDTQYF. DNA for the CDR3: TGTGCCAGCAGCCGAGAGGCTAGCGGCACAGATACGCAGTATTTT.

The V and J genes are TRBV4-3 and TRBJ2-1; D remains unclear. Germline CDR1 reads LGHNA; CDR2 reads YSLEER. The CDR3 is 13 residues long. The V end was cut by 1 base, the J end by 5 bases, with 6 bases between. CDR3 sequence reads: CASSQGVDNEQFF. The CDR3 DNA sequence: TGCGCCAGCAGCCAAGGAGTGGACAATGAGCAGTTCTTC.